This T cell receptor (beta chain) is from a study of T-cell memory formation after mild COVID-19. Study-level background: Largely donor-specific sequence clusters came from a couple of donors. Notes on the study in general: Clones contracting across day 15 to 85 had a balanced CD4/CD8 profile; later expanding clones leaned CD4+. Most CD4+ clones that shrank were in CM and EM, while CD8+ ones turned up in EMRA. A subset of responding clones appeared in pre-infection memory, suggesting cross-reactive memory joined.

Trimming cost V 3 bases and J 4 bases; bases outside gene matches: 7. This CDR3 has 15 residues. Germline V lookup: CDR1 LNHNV, CDR2 YYDKDF (reference sequence). TCRdb redid the calling of the 5' RACE reads with MiXCR, one entry per CDR3 protein. The table records about half a million distinct CDR3 sequences, 15% to 20% of them present only once. With respect to this clonotype: Its antigen is not known.

This clonotype was obtained from an adult woman who had mild COVID-19 (a few samples of this study predate the infection). Cell type and time point are not known. The rearrangement uses TRBV15 and TRBJ2-7; 9 nucleotides match TRBD1. The sequencing sample was made of PBMCs or a T cell subset sorted from them (not recorded which). CDR3 coding DNA: TGTGCCACCAGCAGCTTCGACAGGGGGGTGTACGAGCAGTACTTC. Translated, it gives CATSSFDRGVYEQYF.